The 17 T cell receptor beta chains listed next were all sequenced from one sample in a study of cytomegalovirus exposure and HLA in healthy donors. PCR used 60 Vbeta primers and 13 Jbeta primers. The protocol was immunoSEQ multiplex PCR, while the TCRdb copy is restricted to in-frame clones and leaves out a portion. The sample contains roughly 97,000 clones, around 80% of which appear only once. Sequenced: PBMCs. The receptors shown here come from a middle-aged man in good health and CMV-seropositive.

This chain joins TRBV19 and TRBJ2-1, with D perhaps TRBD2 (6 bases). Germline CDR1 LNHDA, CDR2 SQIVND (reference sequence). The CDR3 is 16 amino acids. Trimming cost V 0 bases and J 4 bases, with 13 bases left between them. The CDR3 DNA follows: TGTGCCAGTAGTATAGACGCGGGGACCCTTTACAATGAGCAGTTCTTC. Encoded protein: CASSIDAGTLYNEQFF. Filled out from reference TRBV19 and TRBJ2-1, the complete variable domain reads DGGITQSPKYLFRKEGQNVTLSCEQNLNHDAMYWYRQDPGQGLRLIYYSQIVNDFQKGDIAEGYSVSREKKESFPLTVTSAQKNPTAFYLCASSIDAGTLYNEQFFGPGTRLTVL.

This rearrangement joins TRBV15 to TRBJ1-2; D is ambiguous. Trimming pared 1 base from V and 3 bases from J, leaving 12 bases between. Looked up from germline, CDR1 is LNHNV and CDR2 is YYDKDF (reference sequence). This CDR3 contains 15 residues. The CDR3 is CATSRGLGEHYGYTF. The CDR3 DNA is TGTGCCACCAGCAGAGGGTTGGGAGAACACTATGGCTACACCTTC.

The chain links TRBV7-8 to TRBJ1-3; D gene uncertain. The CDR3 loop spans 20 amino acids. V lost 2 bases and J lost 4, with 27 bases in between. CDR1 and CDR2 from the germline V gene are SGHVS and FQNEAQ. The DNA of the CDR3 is TGTGCCAGCAGCTTATGGGCGGGTGGGGAATCGGTGTCAGTGGGAAACACCATATATTTT. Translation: CASSLWAGGESVSVGNTIYF. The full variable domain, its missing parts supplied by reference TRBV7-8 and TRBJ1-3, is GAGVSQSPRYKVAKRGQDVALRCDPISGHVSLFWYQQALGQGPEFLTYFQNEAQLDKSGLPSDRFFAERPEGSVSTLKIQRTQQEDSAVYLCASSLWAGGESVSVGNTIYFGEGSWLTVV.

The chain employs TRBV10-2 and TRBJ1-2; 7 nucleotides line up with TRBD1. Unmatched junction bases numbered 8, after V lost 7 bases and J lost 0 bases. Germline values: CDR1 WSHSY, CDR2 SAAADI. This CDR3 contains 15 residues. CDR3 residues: CASTPGDSPNYGYTF. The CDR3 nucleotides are TGCGCCAGCACCCCAGGGGACAGCCCTAACTATGGCTACACCTTC.

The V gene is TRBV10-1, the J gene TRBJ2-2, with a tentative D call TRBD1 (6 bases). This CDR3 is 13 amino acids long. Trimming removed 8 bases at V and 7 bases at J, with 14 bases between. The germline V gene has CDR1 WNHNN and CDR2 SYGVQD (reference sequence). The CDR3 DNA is TGCGCCAGCGCTGCAGGGGTGGTCGGGGAGCTGTTTTTT. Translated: CASAAGVVGELFF.

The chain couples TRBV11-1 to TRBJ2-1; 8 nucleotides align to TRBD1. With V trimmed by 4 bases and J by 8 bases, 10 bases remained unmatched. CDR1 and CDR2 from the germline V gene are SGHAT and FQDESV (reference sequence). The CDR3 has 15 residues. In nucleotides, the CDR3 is TGTGCCAGCAGCTACCACACGACAGGGGCGGATGAGCAGTTCTTC. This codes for CASSYHTTGADEQFF.

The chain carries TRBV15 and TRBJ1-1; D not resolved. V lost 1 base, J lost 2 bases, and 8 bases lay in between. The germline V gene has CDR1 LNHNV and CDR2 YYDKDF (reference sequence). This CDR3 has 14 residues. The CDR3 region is CATSRGGINTEAFF. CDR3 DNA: TGTGCCACCAGCAGAGGAGGGATTAACACTGAAGCTTTCTTT. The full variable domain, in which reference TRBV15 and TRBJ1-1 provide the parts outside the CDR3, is DAMVIQNPRYQVTQFGKPVTLSCSQTLNHNVMYWYQQKSSQAPKLLFHYYDKDFNNEADTPDNFQSRRPNTSFCFLDIRSPGLGDTAMYLCATSRGGINTEAFFGQGTRLTVV.

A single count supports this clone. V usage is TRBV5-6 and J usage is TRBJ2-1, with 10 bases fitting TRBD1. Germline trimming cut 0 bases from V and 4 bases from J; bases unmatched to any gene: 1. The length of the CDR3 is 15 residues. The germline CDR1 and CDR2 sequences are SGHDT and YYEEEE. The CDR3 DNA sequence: TGTGCCAGCAGCTTGGGGACAGGGGGATACAATGAGCAGTTCTTC. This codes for CASSLGTGGYNEQFF.

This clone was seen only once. Here the CDR3 reads CASSTSVSSYNEQFF. In nucleotides, the CDR3 is TGTGCCAGTAGTACTAGCGTGAGCTCCTACAATGAGCAGTTCTTC. This rearrangement joins TRBV19 to TRBJ2-1; D perhaps matches TRBD2 (6 bases). The CDR3 runs to 15 residues. Trimming took 4 bases from V and 0 from J, leaving 10 bases between them. Germline V gives CDR1 LNHDA, CDR2 SQIVND (reference sequence).

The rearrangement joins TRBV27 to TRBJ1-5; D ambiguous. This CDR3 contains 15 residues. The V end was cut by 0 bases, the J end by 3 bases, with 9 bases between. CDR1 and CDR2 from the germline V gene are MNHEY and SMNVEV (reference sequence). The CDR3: CASSLSRAYNQPQHF. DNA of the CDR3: TGTGCCAGCAGTTTATCGAGAGCTTACAATCAGCCCCAGCATTTT.

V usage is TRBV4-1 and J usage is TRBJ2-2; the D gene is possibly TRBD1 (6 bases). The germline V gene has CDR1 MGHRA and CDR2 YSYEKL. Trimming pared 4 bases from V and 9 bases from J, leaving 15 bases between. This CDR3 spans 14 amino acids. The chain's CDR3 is CASSLRTEYRELFF. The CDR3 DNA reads TGCGCCAGCAGCCTCCGGACAGAGTATAGGGAGCTGTTTTTT.

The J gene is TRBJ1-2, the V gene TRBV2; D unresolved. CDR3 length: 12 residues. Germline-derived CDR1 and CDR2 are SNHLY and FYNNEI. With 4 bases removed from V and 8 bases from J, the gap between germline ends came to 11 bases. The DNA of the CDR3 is TGTGCCAGCAGTGGTGAGAGGCGGGGCTACACCTTC. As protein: CASSGERRGYTF.

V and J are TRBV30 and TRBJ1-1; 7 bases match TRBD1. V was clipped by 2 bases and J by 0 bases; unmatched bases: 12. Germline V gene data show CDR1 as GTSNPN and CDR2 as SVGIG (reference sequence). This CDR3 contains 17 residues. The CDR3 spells CAWSPRTGSPLNTEAFF. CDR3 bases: TGTGCCTGGAGTCCCCGGACAGGCTCCCCCTTGAACACTGAAGCTTTCTTT.

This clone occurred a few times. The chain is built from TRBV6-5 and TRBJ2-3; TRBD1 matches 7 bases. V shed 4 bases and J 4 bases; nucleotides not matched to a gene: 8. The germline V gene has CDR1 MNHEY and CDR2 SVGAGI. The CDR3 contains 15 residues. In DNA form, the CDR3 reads TGTGCCAGCAGTTTCCGACAGGGTTGGGCAGATACGCAGTATTTT. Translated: CASSFRQGWADTQYF.

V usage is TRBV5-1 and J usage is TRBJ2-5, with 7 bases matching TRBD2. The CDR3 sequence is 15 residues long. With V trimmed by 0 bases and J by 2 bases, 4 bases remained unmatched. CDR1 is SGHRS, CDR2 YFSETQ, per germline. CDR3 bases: TGCGCCAGCAGCTTGGGGCTAGCGGTACAAGAGACCCAGTACTTC. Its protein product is CASSLGLAVQETQYF.

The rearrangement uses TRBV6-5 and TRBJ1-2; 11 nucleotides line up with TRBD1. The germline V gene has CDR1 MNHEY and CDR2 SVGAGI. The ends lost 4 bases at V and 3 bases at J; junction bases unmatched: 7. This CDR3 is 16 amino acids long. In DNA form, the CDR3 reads TGTGCCAGCAGTTCCCGGACAGGGGGCTCGGACTATGGCTACACCTTC. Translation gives CASSSRTGGSDYGYTF.

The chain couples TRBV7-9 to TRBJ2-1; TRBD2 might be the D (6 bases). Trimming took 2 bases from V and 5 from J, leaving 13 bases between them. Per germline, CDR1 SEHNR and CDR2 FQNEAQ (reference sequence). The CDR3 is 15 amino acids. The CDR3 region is CASSLSGRSDNEQFF. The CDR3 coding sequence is TGTGCCAGCAGCTTATCAGGGAGGTCCGACAATGAGCAGTTCTTC.